This T cell receptor (beta chain) stems from a study of T cell responses to AZD1222 COVID-19 vaccine. In the case of this clone: The target antigen is unknown.

The CDR3 length is 14 residues. Trimming removed 3 bases from V and 0 bases from J, with 8 bases in between. The germline V gene has CDR1 MDHEN and CDR2 SYDVKM. Clones were read by immunoSEQ multiplex PCR, and TCRdb kept only the in-frame ones, dropping some. The profile covers about 70,000 clones, with 88% appearing a single time and roughly 5% taken by the ten largest. The study's findings and limits: The sample set comprised mostly white British donors with more females, and clonal diversity was possibly underestimated. The span of vaccine-associated CD4 TCRs extended across spike, with dominance at 160-218 and 743-854. Sampling captured repertoires only after the peak T cell response.

This chain connects TRBV28 to TRBJ1-2; TRBD1 is a possible D gene (5 bases). This receptor was taken from an adult who received the MenACWY meningococcal vaccine as a control. The sample in question was peripheral blood, obtained 28 days after the second dose of the MenACWY control vaccine. In DNA, the CDR3 is TGTGCCAGCAGTTTCTGGGGCTCTAACTATGGCTACACCTTC. Amino acids: CASSFWGSNYGYTF.